Listed below are T cell receptor beta chains from one sample, sequenced in a study of CD8 T cells in acute hepatitis C reinfection. Profiling relied on immunoSEQ multiplex PCR, and the TCRdb table lists in-frame clones only, not all of them. The sample has around 34,000 clones, more than 75% seen once. Sequences were obtained from naive CD8+ T cells from PBMCs. The receptors were gathered from a man in his thirties or forties with chronic hepatitis C. Both conserved end residues are part of each CDR3. Each record gives: clone size, V gene, J gene, D gene, CDR3 protein, CDR3 DNA. D genes are given only for firm matches. Some rows mark clone size as missing; the rest say once, few, many or name a class of expanded clone.

.,TRBV6-5,TRBJ2-1,.,CASSYGTLNNEQFF,TGTGCCAGCAGTTATGGGACACTAAACAATGAGCAGTTCTTC
once,TRBV7-9,TRBJ1-2,.,CASSPHGPTGTNYGYTF,TGTGCCAGCAGCCCGCACGGACCGACAGGAACTAACTATGGCTACACCTTC
.,TRBV27,TRBJ2-7,TRBD1,CASSLGGQQSLSEQYF,TGTGCCAGCAGTTTAGGGGGACAGCAAAGTCTTTCCGAGCAGTACTTC
.,TRBV2,TRBJ1-6,.,CASSVGNYNSPLHF,TGTGCCAGCAGTGTAGGGAACTATAATTCACCCCTCCACTTT
.,TRBV6-5,TRBJ2-3,.,CASSYSGSTDTQYF,TGTGCCAGCAGTTATAGCGGTAGCACAGATACGCAGTATTTT
.,TRBV9,TRBJ2-4,.,CASSPTKGLAKNIQYF,TGTGCCAGCAGCCCCACAAAGGGACTAGCCAAAAACATTCAGTACTTC
.,TRBV5-1,TRBJ1-2,TRBD1,CASSFVRGRRYRGYTF,TGCGCCAGCAGCTTCGTCAGGGGGCGCCGTTACAGAGGCTACACCTTC
.,TRBV5-6,TRBJ1-5,.,CASSLGGGDNQPQHF,TGTGCCAGCAGCTTGGGCGGGGGGGACAATCAGCCCCAGCATTTT
.,TRBV4-3,TRBJ1-1,TRBD1,CASSPGEQGGLLNTEAFF,TGCGCCAGCAGCCCTGGGGAACAGGGGGGTCTCCTGAACACTGAAGCTTTCTTT
.,TRBV27,TRBJ1-2,.,CASSLGGGRGYTF,TGTGCCAGCAGTTTAGGGGGGGGCCGCGGCTACACCTTC
.,TRBV2,TRBJ1-1,.,CASSEARGSKAPFF,TGTGCCAGCAGTGAAGCTAGGGGATCTAAGGCACCTTTCTTT
.,TRBV30,TRBJ1-3,.,CAWTISGNTIYF,TGTGCCTGGACAATTTCCGGAAACACCATATATTTT
.,TRBV5-1,TRBJ2-7,.,CASSLAMGGATYEQYF,TGCGCCAGCAGCTTGGCCATGGGGGGAGCGACCTACGAGCAGTACTTC
.,TRBV9,TRBJ1-1,.,CASSPGTNMNTEAFF,TGTGCCAGCAGCCCCGGGACAAACATGAACACTGAAGCTTTCTTT
.,TRBV14,TRBJ2-2,.,CASSQEVSKTGELFF,TGTGCCAGCAGCCAAGAGGTCTCCAAGACCGGGGAGCTGTTTTTT
.,TRBV4-1,TRBJ1-5,.,CASSQDGRQGRQPQHF,TGCGCCAGCAGCCAAGATGGGAGGCAGGGCCGCCAGCCCCAGCATTTT
.,TRBV5-1,TRBJ1-1,.,CASSFWDMNTEAFF,TGCGCCAGCAGCTTCTGGGACATGAACACTGAAGCTTTCTTT
few,TRBV5-4,TRBJ1-1,.,CASSLQVTANTEAFF,TGTGCCAGCAGCTTGCAGGTGACAGCGAACACTGAAGCTTTCTTT
.,TRBV7-6,TRBJ2-3,.,CASSLVDSTDTQYF,TGTGCCAGCAGCCTAGTCGATAGCACAGATACGCAGTATTTT
.,TRBV5-4,TRBJ1-1,.,CASRPGVNTEAFF,TGTGCCAGCAGGCCAGGGGTGAACACTGAAGCTTTCTTT
.,TRBV6-1,TRBJ2-7,TRBD2,CASPGGTQDEQYF,TGTGCCAGCCCGGGGGGAACCCAGGACGAGCAGTACTTC
.,TRBV15,TRBJ2-4,.,CATSRDTVDIQYF,TGTGCCACCAGCAGAGATACTGTAGACATTCAGTACTTC
.,TRBV27,TRBJ2-2,TRBD2,CATTAGGNTGELFF,TGTGCCACTACAGCGGGAGGGAACACCGGGGAGCTGTTTTTT
.,TRBV5-6,TRBJ2-7,.,CASAAGGALDEQYF,TGTGCCAGCGCGGCCGGAGGGGCGCTGGACGAGCAGTACTTC
.,TRBV27,TRBJ1-2,.,CASSLGSGSGYTF,TGTGCCAGCAGTTTAGGGTCCGGGTCTGGCTACACCTTC
.,TRBV7-2,TRBJ1-5,.,CASSLELLDSGNQPQHF,TGTGCCAGCAGCTTAGAATTGTTGGACAGTGGCAATCAGCCCCAGCATTTT
.,TRBV19,TRBJ1-1,.,CASSIEGQAFF,TGTGCCAGTAGTATCGAGGGGCAAGCTTTCTTT
.,TRBV7-9,TRBJ2-7,.,CASSPAGSYEQYF,TGTGCCAGCAGCCCTGCGGGATCCTACGAGCAGTACTTC
.,TRBV19,TRBJ1-6,.,CASSLVGASPLHF,TGTGCCAGTAGTTTGGTAGGTGCTTCACCCCTCCACTTT
.,TRBV21-1,TRBJ2-4,.,CASSKKGRGPQQDPKNIQYF,TGTGCCAGCAGCAAAAAGGGGAGGGGGCCCCAACAGGACCCCAAAAACATTCAGTACTTC
.,TRBV4-1,TRBJ2-5,.,CASSQPLGSQETQYF,TGCGCCAGCAGCCAACCCCTGGGGAGCCAAGAGACCCAGTACTTC
.,TRBV4-1,TRBJ2-7,.,CASSQARGYEQYF,TGCGCCAGCAGCCAAGCACGAGGGTACGAGCAGTACTTC
.,TRBV11-2,TRBJ2-5,TRBD2,CASSPRLAGTQETQYF,TGTGCCAGCAGCCCCCGACTAGCGGGGACACAAGAGACCCAGTACTTC
.,TRBV7-2,TRBJ1-5,TRBD1,CASSLAVGQGNEPQHF,TGTGCCAGCAGCTTAGCGGTGGGACAGGGGAATGAGCCCCAGCATTTT
.,TRBV6-5,TRBJ1-1,.,CASSHGRGANTEAFF,TGTGCCAGCAGTCACGGTAGGGGTGCGAACACTGAAGCTTTCTTT
.,TRBV28,TRBJ2-7,TRBD2,CASSSRLAGDEQYF,TGTGCCAGCAGTTCCAGACTAGCGGGAGACGAGCAGTACTTC
.,TRBV9,TRBJ2-1,.,CASSTRSRLNEQFF,TGTGCCAGCAGCACTCGGTCACGCCTCAATGAGCAGTTCTTC
once,TRBV18,TRBJ2-2,.,CASSPPDTRLNTGELFF,TGTGCCAGCTCACCACCGGACACAAGATTGAACACCGGGGAGCTGTTTTTT
.,TRBV27,TRBJ1-6,TRBD1,CASGFGTGRYGSPLHF,TGTGCCAGCGGCTTTGGGACAGGTCGATACGGTTCACCCCTCCACTTT
.,TRBV4-2,TRBJ2-2,TRBD1,CASMGQGAQTGELFF,TGTGCCAGCATGGGACAGGGGGCGCAAACCGGGGAGCTGTTTTTT
.,TRBV7-3,TRBJ2-1,.,CASSLQGNEQFF,TGTGCCAGCAGCTTACAGGGAAATGAGCAGTTCTTC
.,TRBV19,TRBJ1-1,.,CASSIPRVGDTEAFF,TGTGCCAGTAGTATTCCCCGGGTAGGGGACACTGAAGCTTTCTTT
.,TRBV4-2,TRBJ1-5,.,CASSQRALSSPGDQPQHF,TGTGCCAGCAGCCAAAGGGCCCTCAGCTCCCCCGGGGATCAGCCCCAGCATTTT
.,TRBV7-6,TRBJ2-5,.,CASSFSETQYF,TGTGCCAGCAGCTTCTCTGAGACCCAGTACTTC
.,TRBV19,TRBJ2-1,TRBD2,CASSIHSGGANEQFF,TGTGCCAGTAGTATACATAGCGGGGGGGCCAATGAGCAGTTCTTC
.,TRBV27,TRBJ2-3,.,CASSYSEGDTQYF,TGTGCCAGCAGTTACTCGGAGGGAGATACGCAGTATTTT
.,TRBV11-2,TRBJ2-7,.,CASSPNSYEQYF,TGTGCCAGCAGCCCGAACAGCTACGAGCAGTACTTC
.,TRBV27,TRBJ1-1,TRBD1,CASSLSGTGGTEAFF,TGTGCCAGCAGTTTATCAGGGACAGGAGGCACTGAAGCTTTCTTT
.,TRBV29-1,TRBJ1-2,.,CSAHSGYGYTF,TGCAGCGCCCACAGCGGCTATGGCTACACCTTC
.,TRBV6-1,TRBJ1-5,.,CASSEGDQPQHF,TGTGCCAGCAGTGAAGGAGATCAGCCCCAGCATTTT
.,TRBV10-3,TRBJ1-4,.,CAISEGTLSANEKLFF,TGTGCCATCAGCGAAGGGACCTTATCAGCTAATGAAAAACTGTTTTTT
.,TRBV27,TRBJ2-1,TRBD1,CASSSGQGEFNEQFF,TGTGCCAGCAGTTCTGGACAGGGGGAGTTCAATGAGCAGTTCTTC
.,TRBV6-5,TRBJ2-7,.,CASSSSEYYEQYF,TGTGCCAGCAGTTCCAGCGAATACTACGAGCAGTACTTC
.,TRBV11-2,TRBJ2-7,TRBD1,CASTEDRGQYEQYF,TGTGCCAGCACCGAGGACAGGGGCCAATACGAGCAGTACTTC
.,TRBV9,TRBJ2-7,TRBD2,CASSVGGGAYEQYF,TGTGCCAGCAGCGTAGGCGGGGGGGCCTACGAGCAGTACTTC
.,TRBV18,TRBJ1-1,.,CASSPIGSGARNTEAFF,TGTGCCAGCTCACCGATAGGGTCAGGGGCCCGAAACACTGAAGCTTTCTTT